The 20 T cell receptor beta chains below were found in one sample sequenced in a study of Graves' ophthalmopathy and Graves' hyperthyroidism. Amplification from RNA transcripts yielded the TCR beta CDR3 regions. The authors performed first-round RT-PCR with HTBI primers and then a second-round multiplex PCR. TCRdb itself ran the multiplex PCR reads through MiXCR, one entry per CDR3 protein. The table records hundreds of thousands of distinct CDR3 sequences, under 50% of them present only once. Sequenced: peripheral blood. Receptors originate from an adult man with Graves' ophthalmopathy.

The table lists this clonotype with many counts. The chain uses TRBV19 and TRBJ1-5, with D perhaps matching TRBD1 (5 bases). The CDR3 sequence is 14 residues long. Trimming removed 2 bases from V and 3 bases from J, with 8 bases in between. Germline V gene lookup returns CDR1 LNHDA and CDR2 SQIVND (reference sequence). Here the CDR3 DNA reads TGTGCCAGTAGTATACGCAGGGCCAATCAGCCCCAGCATTTT. It yields the protein CASSIRRANQPQHF. Complete variable domain (other parts from reference TRBV19 and TRBJ1-5): DGGITQSPKYLFRKEGQNVTLSCEQNLNHDAMYWYRQDPGQGLRLIYYSQIVNDFQKGDIAEGYSVSREKKESFPLTVTSAQKNPTAFYLCASSIRRANQPQHFGDGTRLSIL.

This clonotype came up many times. This chain joins TRBV12-3 or TRBV12-4 and TRBJ2-7; D might be TRBD2 (5 bases). The V end was cut by 6 bases, the J end by 0 bases, with 12 bases between. The CDR3 runs 14 residues. The CDR3 DNA follows: TGTGCCAGCAGCTTACGGGGTGGCTCCTACGAGCAGTACTTC. Residues: CASSLRGGSYEQYF.

This chain connects TRBV7-7 to TRBJ2-2; tentatively, D is TRBD2 (6 bases). Germline values: CDR1 SSHAT, CDR2 FNYEAQ (reference sequence). CDR3 length equals 18 residues. V was trimmed by 2 bases and J by 0 bases, leaving 16 bases between them. The CDR3 region has the DNA TGTGCCAGCAGCTTATTCCCCTTCGGCGGGGCGAACACCGGGGAGCTGTTTTTT. It specifies CASSLFPFGGANTGELFF.

The chain couples TRBV7-2 to TRBJ2-7; 14 nucleotides match TRBD2. The V and J ends lost 2 bases and 5 bases, in that order; junction bases with no gene match: 11. The CDR3 is made up of 18 amino acids. Germline assignment: CDR1 SGHTA and CDR2 FQGNSA. The CDR3 protein is CASSLWAPGLAGANEQYF. The CDR3, as DNA: TGTGCCAGCAGCTTATGGGCACCGGGACTAGCGGGGGCCAACGAGCAGTACTTC.

The chain uses TRBV7-9 and TRBJ2-6; D is unclear. The CDR3 runs to 16 residues. Germline assignment: CDR1 SEHNR and CDR2 FQNEAQ (reference sequence). V was trimmed by 6 bases and J by 4 bases, leaving 16 bases between them. Here the CDR3 DNA reads TGTGCCAGCAGAGACACATCGAACACCGGGGCCAACGTCCTGACTTTC. As protein: CASRDTSNTGANVLTF. The entire variable domain, with the rest obtained from reference TRBV7-9 and TRBJ2-6, is as follows: DTGVSQNPRHKITKRGQNVTFRCDPISEHNRLYWYRQTLGQGPEFLTYFQNEAQLEKSRLLSDRFSAERPKGSFSTLEIQRTEQGDSAMYLCASRDTSNTGANVLTFGAGSRLTVL.

This clonotype was recorded a few times. The chain employs TRBV20-1 and TRBJ2-7; the D gene is possibly TRBD2 (7 bases). This CDR3 is 14 amino acids long. V lost 4 bases and J lost 8, with 21 bases in between. The germline CDR1 and CDR2 sequences are DFQATT and SNEGSKA (reference sequence). The CDR3 region has the DNA TGCAGTGCTAAACAATGGGGGGGCCGGTACAAGCAGTACTTC. Translation: CSAKQWGGRYKQYF.

This chain connects TRBV11-2 to TRBJ1-6; TRBD1 is a possible D gene (5 bases). Germline V gene data show CDR1 as SGHAT and CDR2 as FQNNGV. This CDR3 has 15 residues. V lost 1 base to trimming and J lost 9 bases, with 13 bases between them. In nucleotides, the CDR3 is TGTGCCAGCAGCTTAGGTTTAGGGGTGGGTTCACCCCTCCACTTT. It encodes CASSLGLGVGSPLHF.

This clonotype was observed a handful of times. The chain employs TRBV4-1 and TRBJ1-5; unclear D gene. Trimming took off 1 base at V and 6 bases at J, with 13 bases between the two ends. Per the germline V gene, CDR1 is MGHRA and CDR2 is YSYEKL. This CDR3 has 15 residues. The CDR3: CASSQVASIVQPQHF. The CDR3 nucleotides read TGCGCCAGCAGCCAAGTCGCTTCTATTGTTCAGCCCCAGCATTTT.

The chain recombines TRBV3-1 with TRBJ2-7; 8 bases are shared with TRBD1. The germline gives CDR1 LGHDT, CDR2 YNNKEL (reference sequence). This CDR3 has 16 amino acids. Germline trimming cut 4 bases from V and 5 bases from J; bases unmatched to any gene: 13. This chain's CDR3 is CASSPEWGRGQHEQYF. The CDR3 DNA reads TGTGCCAGCAGCCCGGAGTGGGGCAGGGGGCAGCACGAGCAGTACTTC.

The CDR3 here is CASSLLAGGYNEQFF. CDR3 coding DNA: TGCGCCAGCAGCCTTCTAGCGGGAGGATACAATGAGCAGTTCTTC. The chain links TRBV5-1 to TRBJ2-1; 11 bases are a match to TRBD2. V lost 4 bases to trimming and J lost 4 bases; unmatched junction nucleotides: 4. This CDR3 comprises 15 residues. From germline, CDR1 is SGHRS and CDR2 YFSETQ.

The V and J genes are TRBV29-1 and TRBJ1-2; D might be TRBD1 (5 bases). The length of the CDR3 is 12 residues. Trimming took 8 bases from V and 6 from J, leaving 16 bases between them. CDR1 is SQVTM, CDR2 ANQGSEA, per germline. CDR3 nucleotide sequence: TGCAGCTTAAAGGCAGGGTCGGATGGCTACACCTTC. As protein: CSLKAGSDGYTF.

To note about this clonotype: One junction end does not reproduce the germline sequence, and a read error may be involved. The genes are TRBV12-3 or TRBV12-4 and TRBJ2-7; the D gene is possibly TRBD2 (6 bases). The CDR3 is 14 amino acids. Here the CDR3 DNA reads TGTGCCAGCAGCGCCGCCGGGAGCCCCTACGAGCATTACTTC. As protein: CASSAAGSPYEHYF.

The chain is built from TRBV20-1 and TRBJ1-1; no definite D call. CDR3 length equals 13 residues. Germline V gene lookup returns CDR1 DFQATT and CDR2 SNEGSKA (reference sequence). Deletions cut 1 base from V and 3 bases from J, with 9 bases between. CDR3 sequence (DNA): TGCAGTGCTAGAGGCTCGGTGGACACTGAAGCTTTCTTT. As protein: CSARGSVDTEAFF.

J is TRBJ2-5 and V is TRBV7-9, with 10 bases lining up with TRBD1. J lost 4 bases, V lost 5 bases, and 7 bases had no gene match. Germline CDR1 reads SEHNR; CDR2 reads FQNEAQ (reference sequence). The CDR3 loop spans 15 amino acids. The CDR3 loop is CASSEQGQGRETQYF. In DNA, the CDR3 is TGTGCCAGCAGCGAGCAGGGACAGGGGAGAGAGACCCAGTACTTC.

J is TRBJ2-7 and V is TRBV7-2, with 7 nucleotides matching TRBD1. After removal of 0 bases from V and 4 bases from J, the junction contained 6 bases not matched to a gene. This CDR3 spans 15 amino acids. Germline assignment: CDR1 SGHTA and CDR2 FQGNSA. The CDR3 nucleotides are TGTGCCAGCAGCTTAGCTAACAGGGGCGCTTACGAGCAGTACTTC. The encoded protein is CASSLANRGAYEQYF. The whole variable domain, remainder taken from reference TRBV7-2 and TRBJ2-7, is GAGVSQSPSNKVTEKGKDVELRCDPISGHTALYWYRQSLGQGLEFLIYFQGNSAPDKSGLPSDRFSAERTGGSVSTLTIQRTQQEDSAVYLCASSLANRGAYEQYFGPGTRLTVT.

This clonotype came up many times. The chain combines TRBV7-8 with TRBJ2-5; either TRBD1 or TRBD2 may supply D (5 bases each). The CDR3 consists of 19 residues. In germline, CDR1 is SGHVS, CDR2 FQNEAQ. V was trimmed by 1 base and J by 1 base, leaving 22 bases between them. The chain's CDR3 is CASSLVVRDLTRSQETQYF. The DNA for the CDR3 is TGTGCCAGCAGCTTAGTTGTACGGGACCTCACCCGATCCCAAGAGACCCAGTACTTC.

In this sample, this clonotype turned up many times. The genes are TRBV9 and TRBJ2-7, with 9 bases that match TRBD1. CDR3 size: 14 residues. CDR1 is SGDLS and CDR2 is YYNGEE in the germline V gene. J was trimmed by 3 bases and V by 3 bases; bases with no gene match: 4. The chain's CDR3 is CASSARDRDYEQYF. The DNA of the CDR3 is TGTGCCAGCAGCGCAAGGGACAGGGACTACGAGCAGTACTTC. Variable domain in full (rest from reference TRBV9 and TRBJ2-7): DSGVTQTPKHLITATGQRVTLRCSPRSGDLSVYWYQQSLDQGLQFLIQYYNGEERAKGNILERFSAQQFPDLHSELNLSSLELGDSALYFCASSARDRDYEQYFGPGTRLTVT.

At least ten counts were recorded for this clonotype. The chain employs TRBV12-3 or TRBV12-4 and TRBJ1-1; 8 nucleotides align to TRBD1. V shed 5 bases, J shed 13 bases, and the junction held 12 bases outside the gene matches. This CDR3 contains 13 residues. In DNA form, the CDR3 reads TGTGCCAGCAGTCTGACCGGAGGACAGGGTGGTTTCTTT. Encoded protein: CASSLTGGQGGFF.

The gene calls are TRBV12-3 or TRBV12-4 and TRBJ1-5, with TRBD1 identical over 9 bases. This CDR3 region has 15 residues. Trimming at V came to 3 bases and at J to 4 bases, leaving 4 bases not matched to a gene. This chain's CDR3 is CASSLGQGWNQPQHF. As DNA, the CDR3 is TGTGCCAGCAGTTTGGGACAGGGATGGAATCAGCCCCAGCATTTT.

This clonotype was detected many times. V and J are TRBV9 and TRBJ1-1; D is ambiguous. This CDR3 comprises 14 residues. Trimming pared 4 bases from V and 1 base from J, leaving 11 bases between. The germline V gene has CDR1 SGDLS and CDR2 YYNGEE. CDR3 amino acids: CASSPLTSNTEAFF. The CDR3 nucleotides read TGTGCCAGCAGCCCCCTAACTTCGAACACTGAAGCTTTCTTT.